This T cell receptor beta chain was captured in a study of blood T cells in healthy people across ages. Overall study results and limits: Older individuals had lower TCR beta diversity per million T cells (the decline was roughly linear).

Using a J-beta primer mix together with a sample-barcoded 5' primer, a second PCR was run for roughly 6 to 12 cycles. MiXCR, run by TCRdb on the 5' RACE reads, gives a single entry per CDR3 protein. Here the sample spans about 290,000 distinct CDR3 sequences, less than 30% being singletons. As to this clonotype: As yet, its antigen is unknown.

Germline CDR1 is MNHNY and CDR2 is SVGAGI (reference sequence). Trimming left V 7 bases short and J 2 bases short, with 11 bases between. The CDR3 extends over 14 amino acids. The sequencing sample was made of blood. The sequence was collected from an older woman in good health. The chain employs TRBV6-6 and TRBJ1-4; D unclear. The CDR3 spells CASTDRGTNEKLFF. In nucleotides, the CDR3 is TGTGCCAGCACCGATCGGGGTACTAATGAAAAACTGTTTTTT.